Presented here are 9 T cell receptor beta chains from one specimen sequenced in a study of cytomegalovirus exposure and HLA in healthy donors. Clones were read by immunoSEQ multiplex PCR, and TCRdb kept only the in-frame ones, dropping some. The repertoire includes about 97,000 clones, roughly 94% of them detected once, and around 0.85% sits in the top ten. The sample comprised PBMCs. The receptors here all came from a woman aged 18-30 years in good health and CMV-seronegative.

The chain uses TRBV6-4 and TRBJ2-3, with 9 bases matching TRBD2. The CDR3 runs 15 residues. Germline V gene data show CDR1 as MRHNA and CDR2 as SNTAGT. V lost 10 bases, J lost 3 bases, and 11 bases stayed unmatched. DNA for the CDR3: TGTGCCACCGCCCCAGCGGGAGGAGGTACAGATACGCAGTATTTT. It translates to CATAPAGGGTDTQYF.

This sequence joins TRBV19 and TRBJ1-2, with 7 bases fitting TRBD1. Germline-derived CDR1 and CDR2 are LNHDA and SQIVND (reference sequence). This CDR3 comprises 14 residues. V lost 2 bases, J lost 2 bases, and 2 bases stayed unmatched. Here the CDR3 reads CASSIWDSNYGYTF. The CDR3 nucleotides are TGTGCCAGTAGTATATGGGACAGCAACTATGGCTACACCTTC.

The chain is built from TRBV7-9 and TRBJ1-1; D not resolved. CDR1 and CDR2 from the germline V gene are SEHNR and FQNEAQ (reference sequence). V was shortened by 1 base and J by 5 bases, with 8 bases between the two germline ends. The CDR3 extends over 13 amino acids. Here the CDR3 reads CASSLDGDTEAFF. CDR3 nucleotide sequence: TGTGCCAGCAGCTTAGACGGGGATACTGAAGCTTTCTTT. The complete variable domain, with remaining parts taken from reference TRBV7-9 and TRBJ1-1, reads DTGVSQNPRHKITKRGQNVTFRCDPISEHNRLYWYRQTLGQGPEFLTYFQNEAQLEKSRLLSDRFSAERPKGSFSTLEIQRTEQGDSAMYLCASSLDGDTEAFFGQGTRLTVV.

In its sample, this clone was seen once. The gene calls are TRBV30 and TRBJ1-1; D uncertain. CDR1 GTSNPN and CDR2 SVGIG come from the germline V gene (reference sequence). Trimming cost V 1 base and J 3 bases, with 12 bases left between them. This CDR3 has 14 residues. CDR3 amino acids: CAWSGGGPDTEAFF. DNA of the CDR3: TGTGCCTGGAGTGGAGGTGGCCCAGACACTGAAGCTTTCTTT.

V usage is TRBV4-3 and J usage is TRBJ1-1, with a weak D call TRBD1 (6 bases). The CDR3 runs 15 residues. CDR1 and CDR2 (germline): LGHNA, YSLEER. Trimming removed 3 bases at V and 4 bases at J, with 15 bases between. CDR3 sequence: CASSHTDSPSTEAFF. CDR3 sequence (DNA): TGCGCCAGCAGCCACACGGACAGTCCCAGCACTGAAGCTTTCTTT.

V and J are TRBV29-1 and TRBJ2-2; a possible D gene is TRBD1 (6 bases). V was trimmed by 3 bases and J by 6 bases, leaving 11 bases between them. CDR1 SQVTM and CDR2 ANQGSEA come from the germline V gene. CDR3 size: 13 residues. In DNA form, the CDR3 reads TGCAGCGTTGAGTCACAGGGACCCGGGGAGCTGTTTTTT. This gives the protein CSVESQGPGELFF.

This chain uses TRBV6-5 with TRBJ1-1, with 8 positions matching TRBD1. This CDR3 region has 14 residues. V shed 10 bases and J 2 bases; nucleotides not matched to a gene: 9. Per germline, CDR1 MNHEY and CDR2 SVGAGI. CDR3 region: CATGQGWGNTEAFF. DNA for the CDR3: TGTGCCACAGGACAGGGCTGGGGTAACACTGAAGCTTTCTTT.

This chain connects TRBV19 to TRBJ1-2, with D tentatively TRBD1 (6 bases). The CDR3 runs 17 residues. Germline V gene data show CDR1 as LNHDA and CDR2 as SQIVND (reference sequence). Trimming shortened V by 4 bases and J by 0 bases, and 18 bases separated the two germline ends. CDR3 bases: TGTGCCAGTAGTAAAACAATCTTTACAGGGACTAACTATGGCTACACCTTC. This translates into CASSKTIFTGTNYGYTF.

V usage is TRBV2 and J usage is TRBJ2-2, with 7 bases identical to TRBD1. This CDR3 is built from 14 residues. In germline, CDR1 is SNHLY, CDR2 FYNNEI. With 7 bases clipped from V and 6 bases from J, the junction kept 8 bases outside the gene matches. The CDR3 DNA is TGTGCCAGCATCGGACAGGTTCTCGCCGGGGAGCTGTTTTTT. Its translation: CASIGQVLAGELFF.